What follows describes a single TCR beta chain. Its antigen remains unknown. Original handling: Filtering differed since immunoSEQ provided only junctions, with no quality scores. Profiling relied on immunoSEQ multiplex PCR, and the TCRdb table lists in-frame clones only, not all of them. V and J calls and clone size are as listed in that table; D and trimming were resolved from the DNA. The data show about 1.5 million clones, 95% to 99% seen once. This record belongs to a study of shared clonotypes between healthy human individuals. Donors, healthy HIV-negative adults, lacked recent acute infections or vaccinations. Points from the study as a whole: Read depth was anticipated to influence clonotype sharing among donors.

CDR3 length equals 15 residues. The V end was cut by 0 bases, the J end by 5 bases, with 11 bases between. Germline assignment: CDR1 SGDLS and CDR2 YYNGEE. The receptor's source is a man between 25 and 39 years old in good health. Sequenced input: naive CD4+ T cells sorted from blood. The subset here: CD45RA+ positively selected. The chain uses TRBV9 and TRBJ1-4; possible D gene TRBD1, 5 bases. In DNA form, the CDR3 reads TGTGCCAGCAGCGTAGCTTCCAGGGACAATGAAAAACTGTTTTTT. It yields the protein CASSVASRDNEKLFF.